This TCR beta chain was identified in a study of control samples from healthy donors and cancer patients. Germline lookup yields CDR1 LNHDA and CDR2 SQIVND (reference sequence). With 5 bases clipped from V and 4 bases from J, the junction kept 11 bases outside the gene matches. The CDR3 loop spans 16 amino acids. Measured with immunoSEQ multiplex PCR; TCRdb has only the in-frame clones, and not every one. The repertoire holds just under 80,000 clones, with 70% to 90% as singletons. The source material was PBMCs. The origin of this receptor is a woman aged 60-75 years with head and neck cancer. The chain carries TRBV19 and TRBJ2-3; 8 bases agree with TRBD1. The CDR3 coding sequence is TGTGCCAGTAGTGCAGGGGGCACCCCCGGCCCAGATACGCAGTATTTT. Translated, it gives CASSAGGTPGPDTQYF.